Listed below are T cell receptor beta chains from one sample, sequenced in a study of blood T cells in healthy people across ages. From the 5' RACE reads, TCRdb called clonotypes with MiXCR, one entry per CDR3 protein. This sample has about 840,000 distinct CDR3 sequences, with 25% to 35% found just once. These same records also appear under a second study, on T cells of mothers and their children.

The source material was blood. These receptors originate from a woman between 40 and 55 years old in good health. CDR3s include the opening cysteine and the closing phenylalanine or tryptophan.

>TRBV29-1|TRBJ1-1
CSVENRIEAFF
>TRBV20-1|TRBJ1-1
CSASPIGQLYTEAFF
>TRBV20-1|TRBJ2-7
CSGRGTSDSYEQYF
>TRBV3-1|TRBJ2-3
CASSQDKRGGPRADTQYF
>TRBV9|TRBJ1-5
CASSASGKGVQPQHF
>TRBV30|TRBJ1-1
CAWSPGGATTEAFF
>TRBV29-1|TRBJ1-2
CSVEEQKWYGYTF
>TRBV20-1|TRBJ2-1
CSARDLQGARDEQFF
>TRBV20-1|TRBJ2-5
CSAGVAGSDETQYF
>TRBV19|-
CASSTVAGWSYEQYF
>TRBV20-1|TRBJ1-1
CSARQGITEAFF
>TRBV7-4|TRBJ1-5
CASRPLQGNQPQHF
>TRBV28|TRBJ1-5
CASSSPGFKGHF
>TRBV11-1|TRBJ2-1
CASSLLSVSYNEQFF